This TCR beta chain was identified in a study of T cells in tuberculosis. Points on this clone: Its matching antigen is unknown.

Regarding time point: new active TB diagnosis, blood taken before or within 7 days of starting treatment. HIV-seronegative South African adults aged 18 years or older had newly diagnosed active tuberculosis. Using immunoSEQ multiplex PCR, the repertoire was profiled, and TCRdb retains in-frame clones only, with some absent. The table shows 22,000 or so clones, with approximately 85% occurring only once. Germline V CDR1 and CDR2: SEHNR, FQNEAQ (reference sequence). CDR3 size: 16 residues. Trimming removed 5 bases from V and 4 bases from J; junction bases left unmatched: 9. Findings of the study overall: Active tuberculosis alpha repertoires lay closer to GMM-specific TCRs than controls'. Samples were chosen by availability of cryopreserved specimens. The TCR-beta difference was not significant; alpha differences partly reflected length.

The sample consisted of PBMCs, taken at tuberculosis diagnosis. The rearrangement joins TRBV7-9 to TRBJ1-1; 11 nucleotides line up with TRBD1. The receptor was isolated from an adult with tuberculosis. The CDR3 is CASSILAGTGGTEAFF. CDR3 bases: TGTGCCAGCAGCATTCTCGCCGGGACAGGGGGCACTGAAGCTTTCTTT.